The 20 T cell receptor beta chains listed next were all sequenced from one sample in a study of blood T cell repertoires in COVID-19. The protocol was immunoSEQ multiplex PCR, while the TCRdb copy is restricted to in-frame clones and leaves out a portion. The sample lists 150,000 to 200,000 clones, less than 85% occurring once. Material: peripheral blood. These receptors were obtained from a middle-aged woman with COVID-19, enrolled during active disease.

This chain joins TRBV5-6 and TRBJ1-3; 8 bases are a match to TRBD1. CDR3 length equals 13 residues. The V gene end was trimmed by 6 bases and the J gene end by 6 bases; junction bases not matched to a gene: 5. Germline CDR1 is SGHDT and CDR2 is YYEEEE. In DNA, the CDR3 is TGTGCCAGCAACCAGGGGGCAGAAAACACCATATATTTT. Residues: CASNQGAENTIYF.

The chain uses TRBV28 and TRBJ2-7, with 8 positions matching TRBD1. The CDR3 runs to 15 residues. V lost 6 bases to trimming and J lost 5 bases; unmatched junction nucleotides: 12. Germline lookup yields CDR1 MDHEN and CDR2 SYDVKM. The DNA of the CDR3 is TGTGCCAGCAGCCCCGGACAGGGTGCCCCTGACGAGCAGTACTTC. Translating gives CASSPGQGAPDEQYF.

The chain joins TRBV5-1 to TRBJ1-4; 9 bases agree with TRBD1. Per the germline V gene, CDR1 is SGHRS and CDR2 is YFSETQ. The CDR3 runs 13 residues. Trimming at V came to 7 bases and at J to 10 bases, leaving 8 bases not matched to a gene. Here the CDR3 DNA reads TGCGCCAGCTCCAGGACAGGGGCGGGAAAACTGTTTTTT. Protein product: CASSRTGAGKLFF. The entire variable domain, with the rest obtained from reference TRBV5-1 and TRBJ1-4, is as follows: KAGVTQTPRYLIKTRGQQVTLSCSPISGHRSVSWYQQTPGQGLQFLFEYFSETQRNKGNFPGRFSGRQFSNSRSEMNVSTLELGDSALYLCASSRTGAGKLFFGSGTQLSVL.

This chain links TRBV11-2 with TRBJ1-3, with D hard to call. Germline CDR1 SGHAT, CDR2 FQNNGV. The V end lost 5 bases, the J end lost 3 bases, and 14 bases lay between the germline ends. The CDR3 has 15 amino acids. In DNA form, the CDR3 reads TGTGCCAGCAGCCCTTGGGTGTCGGGTGGAAACACCATATATTTT. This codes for CASSPWVSGGNTIYF.

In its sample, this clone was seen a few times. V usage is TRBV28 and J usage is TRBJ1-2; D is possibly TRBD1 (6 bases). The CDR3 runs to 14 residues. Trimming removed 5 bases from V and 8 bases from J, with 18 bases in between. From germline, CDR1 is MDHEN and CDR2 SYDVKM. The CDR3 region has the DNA TGTGCCAGCAGTACGTACCTTAAACAGGGAGGCTACACCTTC. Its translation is CASSTYLKQGGYTF.

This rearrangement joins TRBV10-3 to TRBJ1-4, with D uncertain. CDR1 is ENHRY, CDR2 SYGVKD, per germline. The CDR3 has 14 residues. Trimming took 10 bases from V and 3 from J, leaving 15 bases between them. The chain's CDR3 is CASSAGSANEKLFF. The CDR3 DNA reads TGTGCCAGCTCGGCAGGTTCGGCTAATGAAAAACTGTTTTTT.

This CDR3 is CASGLSGGSQYF. The CDR3 DNA reads as TGTGCCAGCGGGTTGAGCGGGGGCTCTCAGTACTTC. The V call is TRBV7-2, the J call TRBJ2-5; TRBD2 agrees at 8 bases. This CDR3 has 12 residues. J was trimmed by 11 bases and V by 8 bases; bases with no gene match: 10. Germline-derived CDR1 and CDR2 are SGHTA and FQGNSA.

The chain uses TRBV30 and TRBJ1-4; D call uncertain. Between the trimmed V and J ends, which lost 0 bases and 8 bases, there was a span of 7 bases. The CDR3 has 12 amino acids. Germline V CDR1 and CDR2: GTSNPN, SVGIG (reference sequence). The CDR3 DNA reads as TGTGCCTGGAGTGTCGGGGTCGAAAAACTGTTTTTT. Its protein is CAWSVGVEKLFF.

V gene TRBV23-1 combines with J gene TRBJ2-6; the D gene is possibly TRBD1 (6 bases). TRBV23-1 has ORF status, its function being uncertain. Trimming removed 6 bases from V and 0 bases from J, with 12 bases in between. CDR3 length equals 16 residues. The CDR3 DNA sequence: TGCGCCAGCAGGCAGAACAGGGTCTCTGGGGCCAACGTCCTGACTTTC. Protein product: CASRQNRVSGANVLTF.

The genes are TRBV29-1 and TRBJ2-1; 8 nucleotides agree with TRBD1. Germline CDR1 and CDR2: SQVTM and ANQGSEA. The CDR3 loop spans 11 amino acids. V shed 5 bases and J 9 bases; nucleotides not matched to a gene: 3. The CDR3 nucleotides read TGCAGCGTTACAACAGGGGGTGAGCAGTTCTTC. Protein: CSVTTGGEQFF.

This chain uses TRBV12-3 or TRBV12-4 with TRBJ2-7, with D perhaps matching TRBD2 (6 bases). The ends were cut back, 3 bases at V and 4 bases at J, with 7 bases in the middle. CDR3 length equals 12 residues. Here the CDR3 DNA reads TGTGCCAGCAGTTTGGAGGGTTACGAGCAGTACGTC. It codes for CASSLEGYEQYV.

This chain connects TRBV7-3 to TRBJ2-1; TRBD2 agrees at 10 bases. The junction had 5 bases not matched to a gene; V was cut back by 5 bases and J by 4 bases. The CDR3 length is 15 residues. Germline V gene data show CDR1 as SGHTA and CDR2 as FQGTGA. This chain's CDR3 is CASSHLAGAYNEQFF. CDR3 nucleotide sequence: TGTGCCAGCAGCCACCTAGCGGGAGCGTACAATGAGCAGTTCTTC.

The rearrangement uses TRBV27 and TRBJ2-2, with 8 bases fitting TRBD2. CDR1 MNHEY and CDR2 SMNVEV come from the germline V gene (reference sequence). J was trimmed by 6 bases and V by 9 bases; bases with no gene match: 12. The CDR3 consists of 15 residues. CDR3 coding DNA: TGTGCCAGTACCCCGGGACTAGGGTTACCCGGGGAGCTGTTTTTT. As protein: CASTPGLGLPGELFF.

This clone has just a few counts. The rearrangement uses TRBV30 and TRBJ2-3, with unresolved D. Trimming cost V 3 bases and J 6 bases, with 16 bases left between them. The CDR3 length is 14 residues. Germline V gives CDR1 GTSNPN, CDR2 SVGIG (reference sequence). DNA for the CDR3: TGTGCCTGGAGCGCACCCGGCAGCGAGGATACGCAGTATTTT. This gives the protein CAWSAPGSEDTQYF.

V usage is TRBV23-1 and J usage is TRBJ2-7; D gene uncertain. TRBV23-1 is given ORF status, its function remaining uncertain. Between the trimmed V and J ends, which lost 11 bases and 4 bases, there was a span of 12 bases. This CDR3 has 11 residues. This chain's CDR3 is CACRKSYEQYF. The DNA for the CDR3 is TGCGCCTGCCGAAAGAGTTACGAGCAGTACTTC.

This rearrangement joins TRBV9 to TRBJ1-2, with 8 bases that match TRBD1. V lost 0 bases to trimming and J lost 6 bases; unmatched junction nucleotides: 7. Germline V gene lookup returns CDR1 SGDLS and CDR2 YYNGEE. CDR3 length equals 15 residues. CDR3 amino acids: CASSVGRGRMDGYTF. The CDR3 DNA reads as TGTGCCAGCAGCGTAGGCAGGGGGCGGATGGATGGCTACACCTTC. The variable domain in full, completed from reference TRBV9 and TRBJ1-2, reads DSGVTQTPKHLITATGQRVTLRCSPRSGDLSVYWYQQSLDQGLQFLIQYYNGEERAKGNILERFSAQQFPDLHSELNLSSLELGDSALYFCASSVGRGRMDGYTFGSGTRLTVV.

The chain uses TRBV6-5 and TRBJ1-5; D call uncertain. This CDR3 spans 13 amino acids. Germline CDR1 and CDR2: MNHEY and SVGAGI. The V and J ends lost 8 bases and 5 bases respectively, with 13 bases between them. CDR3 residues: CASYEGRDQPQHF. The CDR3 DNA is TGTGCCAGCTACGAGGGTCGGGATCAGCCCCAGCATTTT.

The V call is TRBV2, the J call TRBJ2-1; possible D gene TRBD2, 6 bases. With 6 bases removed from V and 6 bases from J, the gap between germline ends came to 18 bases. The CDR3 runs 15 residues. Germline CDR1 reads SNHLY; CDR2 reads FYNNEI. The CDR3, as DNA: TGTGCCAGCAGAAGGTCGACTAGTTTCTCCAATGAGCAGTTCTTC. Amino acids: CASRRSTSFSNEQFF.

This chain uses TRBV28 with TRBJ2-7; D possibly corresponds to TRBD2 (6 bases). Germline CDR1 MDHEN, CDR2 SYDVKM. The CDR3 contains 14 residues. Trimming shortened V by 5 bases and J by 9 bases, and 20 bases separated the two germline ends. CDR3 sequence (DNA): TGTGCCAGCAGTCCTAGACTAGGCCCCAGGCCGCAGTACTTC. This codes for CASSPRLGPRPQYF.

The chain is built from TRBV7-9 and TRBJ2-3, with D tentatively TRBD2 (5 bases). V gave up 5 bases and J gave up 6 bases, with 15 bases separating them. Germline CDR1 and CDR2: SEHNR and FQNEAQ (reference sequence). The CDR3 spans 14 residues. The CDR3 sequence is CASSSGQIQDTQYF. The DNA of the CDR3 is TGTGCCAGCAGCAGCGGCCAAATCCAGGATACGCAGTATTTT. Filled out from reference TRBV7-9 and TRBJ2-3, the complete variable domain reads DTGVSQNPRHKITKRGQNVTFRCDPISEHNRLYWYRQTLGQGPEFLTYFQNEAQLEKSRLLSDRFSAERPKGSFSTLEIQRTEQGDSAMYLCASSSGQIQDTQYFGPGTRLTVL.